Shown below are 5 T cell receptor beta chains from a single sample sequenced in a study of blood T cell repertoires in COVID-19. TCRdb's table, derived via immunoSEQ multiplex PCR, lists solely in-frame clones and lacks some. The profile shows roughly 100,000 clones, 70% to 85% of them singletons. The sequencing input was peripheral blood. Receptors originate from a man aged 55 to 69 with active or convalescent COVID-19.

The CDR3 DNA is TGTGCCACCAGTGATTTCACAGGGGGCGTCAAAGAGACCCAGTACTTC. Amino acid sequence: CATSDFTGGVKETQYF. The chain combines TRBV24-1 with TRBJ2-5, with 9 bases that match TRBD1. The CDR3 is 16 residues long. V was clipped by 1 base and J by 3 bases; unmatched bases: 5. Per the germline V gene, CDR1 is KGHDR and CDR2 is SFDVKD.

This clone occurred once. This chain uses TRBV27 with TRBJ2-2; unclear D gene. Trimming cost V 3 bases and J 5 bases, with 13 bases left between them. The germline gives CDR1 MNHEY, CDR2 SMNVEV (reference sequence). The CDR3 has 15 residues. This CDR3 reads CASSFFPPRTGELFF. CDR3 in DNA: TGTGCCAGCAGTTTTTTCCCACCGCGGACCGGGGAGCTGTTTTTT.

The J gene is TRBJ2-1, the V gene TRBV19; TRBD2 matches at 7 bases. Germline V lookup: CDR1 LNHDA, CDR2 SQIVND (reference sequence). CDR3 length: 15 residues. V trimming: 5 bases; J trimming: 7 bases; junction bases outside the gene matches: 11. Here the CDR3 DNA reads TGTGCCAGTAGTCCGCGTGGTAGCGGGCTAAATGAGCAGTTCTTC. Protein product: CASSPRGSGLNEQFF.

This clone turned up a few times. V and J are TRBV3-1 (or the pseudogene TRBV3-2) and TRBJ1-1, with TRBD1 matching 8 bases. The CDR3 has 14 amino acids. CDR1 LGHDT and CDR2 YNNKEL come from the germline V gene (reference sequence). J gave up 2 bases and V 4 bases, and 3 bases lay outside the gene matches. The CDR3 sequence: CASSRGQGNTEAFF. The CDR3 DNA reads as TGTGCCAGCAGCCGTGGACAGGGTAACACTGAAGCTTTCTTT.

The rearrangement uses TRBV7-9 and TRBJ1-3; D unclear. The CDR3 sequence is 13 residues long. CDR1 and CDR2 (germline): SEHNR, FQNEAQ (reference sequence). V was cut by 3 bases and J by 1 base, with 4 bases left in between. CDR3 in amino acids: CASSFGSGNTIYF. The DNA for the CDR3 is TGTGCCAGCAGCTTCGGGTCTGGAAACACCATATATTTT.